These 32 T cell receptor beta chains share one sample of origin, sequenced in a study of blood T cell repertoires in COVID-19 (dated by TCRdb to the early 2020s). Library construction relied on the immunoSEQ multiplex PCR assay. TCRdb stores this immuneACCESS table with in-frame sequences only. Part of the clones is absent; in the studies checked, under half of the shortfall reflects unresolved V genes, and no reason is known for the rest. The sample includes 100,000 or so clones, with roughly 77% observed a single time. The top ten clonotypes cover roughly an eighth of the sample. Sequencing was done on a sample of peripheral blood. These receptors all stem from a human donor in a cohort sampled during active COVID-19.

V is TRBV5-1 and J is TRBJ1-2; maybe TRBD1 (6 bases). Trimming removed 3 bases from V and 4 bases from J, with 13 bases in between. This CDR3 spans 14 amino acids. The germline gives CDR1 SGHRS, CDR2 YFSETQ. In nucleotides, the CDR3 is TGCGCCAGCAGCTCGGGTGGGACAACCTATGGCTACACCTTC. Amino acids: CASSSGGTTYGYTF.

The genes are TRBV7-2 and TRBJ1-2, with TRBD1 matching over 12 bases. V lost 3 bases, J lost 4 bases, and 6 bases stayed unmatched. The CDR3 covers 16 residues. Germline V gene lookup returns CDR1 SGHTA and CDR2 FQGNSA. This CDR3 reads CASSLEGQGAFYGYTF. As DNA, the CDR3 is TGTGCCAGCAGCTTGGAGGGACAGGGGGCTTTCTATGGCTACACCTTC.

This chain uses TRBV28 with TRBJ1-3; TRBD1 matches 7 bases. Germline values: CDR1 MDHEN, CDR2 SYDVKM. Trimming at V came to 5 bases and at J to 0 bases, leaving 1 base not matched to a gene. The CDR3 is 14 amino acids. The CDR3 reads CASSRDSSGNTIYF. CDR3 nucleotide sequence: TGTGCCAGCAGTCGGGACAGCTCTGGAAACACCATATATTTT.

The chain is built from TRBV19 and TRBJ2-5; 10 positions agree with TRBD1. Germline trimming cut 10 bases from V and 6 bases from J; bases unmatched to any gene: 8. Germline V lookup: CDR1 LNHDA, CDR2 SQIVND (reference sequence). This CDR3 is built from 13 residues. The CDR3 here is CATSRQGAKTQYF. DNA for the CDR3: TGTGCCACCTCGAGACAGGGGGCCAAGACCCAGTACTTC.

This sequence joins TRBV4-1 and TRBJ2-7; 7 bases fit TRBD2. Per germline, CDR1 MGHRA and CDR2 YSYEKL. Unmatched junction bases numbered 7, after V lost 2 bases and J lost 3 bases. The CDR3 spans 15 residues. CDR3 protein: CASSQRGDSNYEQYF. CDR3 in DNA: TGCGCCAGCAGCCAACGGGGGGACTCCAACTACGAGCAGTACTTC.

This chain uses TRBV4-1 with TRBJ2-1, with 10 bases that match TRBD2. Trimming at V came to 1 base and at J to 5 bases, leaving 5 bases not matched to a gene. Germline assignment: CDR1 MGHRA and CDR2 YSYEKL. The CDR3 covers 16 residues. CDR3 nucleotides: TGCGCCAGCAGCCAAGTTCCTAGCGGGAGACACAATGAGCAGTTCTTC. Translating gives CASSQVPSGRHNEQFF.

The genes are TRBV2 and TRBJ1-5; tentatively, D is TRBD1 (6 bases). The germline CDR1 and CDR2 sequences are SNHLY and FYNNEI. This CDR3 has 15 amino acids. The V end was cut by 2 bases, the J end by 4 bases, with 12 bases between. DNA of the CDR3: TGTGCCAGCAGTGAACTACGGACAGTGAATCAGCCCCAGCATTTT. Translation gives CASSELRTVNQPQHF. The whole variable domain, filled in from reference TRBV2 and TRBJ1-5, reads EPEVTQTPSHQVTQMGQEVILRCVPISNHLYFYWYRQILGQKVEFLVSFYNNEISEKSEIFDDQFSVERPDGSNFTLKIRSTKLEDSAMYFCASSELRTVNQPQHFGDGTRLSIL.

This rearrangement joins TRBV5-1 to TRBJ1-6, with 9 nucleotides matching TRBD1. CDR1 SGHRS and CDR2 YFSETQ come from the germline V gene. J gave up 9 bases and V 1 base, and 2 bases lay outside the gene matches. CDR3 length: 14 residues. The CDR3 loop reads CASSLWDRVSPLHF. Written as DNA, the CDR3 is TGCGCCAGCAGCTTGTGGGACAGGGTTTCACCCCTCCACTTT.

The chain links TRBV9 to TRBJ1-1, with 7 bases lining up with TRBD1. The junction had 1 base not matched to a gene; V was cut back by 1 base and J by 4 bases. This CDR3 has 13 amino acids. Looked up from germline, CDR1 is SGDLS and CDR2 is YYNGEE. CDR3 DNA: TGTGCCAGCAGCGTAACAGGGGTCACTGAAGCTTTCTTT. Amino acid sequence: CASSVTGVTEAFF.

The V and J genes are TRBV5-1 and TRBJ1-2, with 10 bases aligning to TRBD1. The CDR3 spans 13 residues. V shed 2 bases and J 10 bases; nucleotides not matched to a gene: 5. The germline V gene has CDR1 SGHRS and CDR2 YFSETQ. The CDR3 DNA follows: TGCGCCAGCAGCTTAACCGGGACAGGGGACTACACCTTC. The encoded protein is CASSLTGTGDYTF.

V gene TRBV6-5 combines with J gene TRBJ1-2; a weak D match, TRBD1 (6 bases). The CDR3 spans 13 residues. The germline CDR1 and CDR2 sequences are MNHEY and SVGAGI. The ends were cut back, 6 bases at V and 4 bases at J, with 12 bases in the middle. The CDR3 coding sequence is TGTGCCAGCAGCCAGAGAGGGGGCTATGGCTACACCTTC. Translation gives CASSQRGGYGYTF.

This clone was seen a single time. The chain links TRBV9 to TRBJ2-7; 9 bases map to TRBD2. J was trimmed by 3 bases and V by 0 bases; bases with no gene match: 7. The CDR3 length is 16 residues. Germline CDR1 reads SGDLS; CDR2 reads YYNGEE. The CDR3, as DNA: TGTGCCAGCAGCGTAGGAGGCGGGGGGGCAATCTACGAGCAGTACTTC. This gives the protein CASSVGGGGAIYEQYF.

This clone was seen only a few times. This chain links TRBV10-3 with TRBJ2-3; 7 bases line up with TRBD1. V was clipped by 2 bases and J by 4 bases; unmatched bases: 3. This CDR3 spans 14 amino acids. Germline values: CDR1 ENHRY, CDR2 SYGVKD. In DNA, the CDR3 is TGTGCCATCAGTGAGGGGCAGGGGGCAGATACGCAGTATTTT. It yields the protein CAISEGQGADTQYF.

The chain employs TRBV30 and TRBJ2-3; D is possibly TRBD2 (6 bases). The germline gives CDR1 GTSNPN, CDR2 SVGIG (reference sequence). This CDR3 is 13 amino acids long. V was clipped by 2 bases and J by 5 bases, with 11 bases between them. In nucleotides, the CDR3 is TGTGCCTGGAGTCAGAACGGGGGAGATACGCAGTATTTT. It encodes CAWSQNGGDTQYF.

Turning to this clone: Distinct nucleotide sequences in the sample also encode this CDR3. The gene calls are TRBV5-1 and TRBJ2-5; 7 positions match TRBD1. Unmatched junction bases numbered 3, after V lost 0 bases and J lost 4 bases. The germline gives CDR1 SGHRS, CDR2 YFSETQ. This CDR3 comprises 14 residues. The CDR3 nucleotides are TGCGCCAGCAGCTTGGACAGGGGAAGAGAGACCCAGTACTTC. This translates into CASSLDRGRETQYF.

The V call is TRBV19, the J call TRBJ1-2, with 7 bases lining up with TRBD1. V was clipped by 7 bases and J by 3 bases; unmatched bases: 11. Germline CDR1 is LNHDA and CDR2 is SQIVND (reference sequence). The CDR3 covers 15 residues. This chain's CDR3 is CASTSGQAPHYGYTF. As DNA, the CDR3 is TGTGCCAGTACCTCTGGACAGGCACCACACTATGGCTACACCTTC.

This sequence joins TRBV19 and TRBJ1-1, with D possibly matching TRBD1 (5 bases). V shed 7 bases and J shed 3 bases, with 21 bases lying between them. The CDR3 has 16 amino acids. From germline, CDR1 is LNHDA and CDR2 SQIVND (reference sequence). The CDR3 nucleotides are TGTGCCAGTACCCGCGGGGCGCAGGCCGGGGACACTGAAGCTTTCTTT. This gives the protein CASTRGAQAGDTEAFF.

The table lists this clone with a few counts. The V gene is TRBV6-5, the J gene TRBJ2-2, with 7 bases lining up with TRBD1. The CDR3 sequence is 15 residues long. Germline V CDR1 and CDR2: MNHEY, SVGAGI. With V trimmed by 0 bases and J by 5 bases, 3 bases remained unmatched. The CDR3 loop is CASSYSPGGTGELFF. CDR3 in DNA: TGTGCCAGCAGTTACTCACCAGGGGGAACCGGGGAGCTGTTTTTT.

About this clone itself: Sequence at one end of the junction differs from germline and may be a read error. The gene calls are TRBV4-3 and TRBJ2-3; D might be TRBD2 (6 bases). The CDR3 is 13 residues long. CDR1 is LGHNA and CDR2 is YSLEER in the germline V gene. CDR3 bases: TGCGCCAGCAGCCAAGGGTTGGAAGGGGACTCGAGATTT. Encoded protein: CASSQGLEGDSRF.

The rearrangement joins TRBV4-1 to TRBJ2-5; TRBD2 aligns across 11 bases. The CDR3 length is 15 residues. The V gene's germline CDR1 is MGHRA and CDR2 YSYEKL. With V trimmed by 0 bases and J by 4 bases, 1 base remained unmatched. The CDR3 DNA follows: TGCGCCAGCAGCCAAGATAGCGGGGGGGCAGAGACCCAGTACTTC. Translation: CASSQDSGGAETQYF.

This CDR3 reads CASMEGNYGYTF. The CDR3 bases are TGTGCCAGCATGGAGGGGAACTATGGCTACACCTTC. V and J are TRBV6-5 and TRBJ1-2, with a weak D call TRBD1 (5 bases). The length of the CDR3 is 12 residues. Germline assignment: CDR1 MNHEY and CDR2 SVGAGI. V was shortened by 7 bases and J by 2 bases, with 8 bases between the two germline ends.

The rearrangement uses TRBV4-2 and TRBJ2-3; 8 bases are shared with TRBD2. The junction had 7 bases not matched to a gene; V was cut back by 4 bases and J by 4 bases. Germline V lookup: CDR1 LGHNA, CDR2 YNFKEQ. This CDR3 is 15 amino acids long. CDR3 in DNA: TGTGCCAGCAGCCGCGGGGGGCGGGGGGCAGATACGCAGTATTTT. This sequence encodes CASSRGGRGADTQYF.

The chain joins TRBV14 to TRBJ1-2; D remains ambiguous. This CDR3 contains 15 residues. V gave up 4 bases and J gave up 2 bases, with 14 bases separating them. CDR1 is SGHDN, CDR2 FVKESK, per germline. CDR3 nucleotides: TGTGCCAGCAGCCCGCGGTCGGCGGGAAACTATGGCTACACCTTC. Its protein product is CASSPRSAGNYGYTF.

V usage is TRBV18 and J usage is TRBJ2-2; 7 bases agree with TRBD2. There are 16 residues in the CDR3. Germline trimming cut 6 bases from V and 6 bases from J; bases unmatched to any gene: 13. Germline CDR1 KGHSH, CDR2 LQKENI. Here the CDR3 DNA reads TGTGCCAGCTCCCACCGGGGGGACTCGGGCCCCGGGGAGCTGTTTTTT. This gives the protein CASSHRGDSGPGELFF.

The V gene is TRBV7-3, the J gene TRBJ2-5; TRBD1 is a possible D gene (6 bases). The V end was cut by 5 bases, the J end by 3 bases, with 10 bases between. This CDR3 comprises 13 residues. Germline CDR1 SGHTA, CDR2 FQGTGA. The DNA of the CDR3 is TGTGCCAGCAGCCCCGGACAGAAAGAGACCCAGTACTTC. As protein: CASSPGQKETQYF.

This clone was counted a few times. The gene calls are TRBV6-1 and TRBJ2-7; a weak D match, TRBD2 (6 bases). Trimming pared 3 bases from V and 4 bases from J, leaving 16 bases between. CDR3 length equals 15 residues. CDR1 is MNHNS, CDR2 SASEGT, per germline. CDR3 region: CASSDPGRSQYEQYF. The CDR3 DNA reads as TGTGCCAGCAGTGACCCGGGGAGGAGCCAATACGAGCAGTACTTC.

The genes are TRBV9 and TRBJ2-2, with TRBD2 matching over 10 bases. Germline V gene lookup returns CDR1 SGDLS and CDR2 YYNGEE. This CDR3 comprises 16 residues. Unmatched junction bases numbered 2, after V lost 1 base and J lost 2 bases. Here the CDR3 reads CASSVTSGANTGELFF. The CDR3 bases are TGTGCCAGCAGCGTAACTAGCGGGGCAAACACCGGGGAGCTGTTTTTT.

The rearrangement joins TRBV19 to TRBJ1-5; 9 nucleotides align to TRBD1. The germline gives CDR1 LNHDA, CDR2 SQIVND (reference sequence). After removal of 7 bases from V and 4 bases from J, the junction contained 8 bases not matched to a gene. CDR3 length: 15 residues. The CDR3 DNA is TGTGCCAGTACCAATACAGGGGGCCTTAATCAGCCCCAGCATTTT. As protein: CASTNTGGLNQPQHF.

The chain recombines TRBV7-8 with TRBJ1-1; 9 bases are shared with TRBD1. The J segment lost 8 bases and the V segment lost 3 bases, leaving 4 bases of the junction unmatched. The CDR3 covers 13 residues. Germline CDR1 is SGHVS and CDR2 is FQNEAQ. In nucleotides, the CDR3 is TGTGCCAGCAGCTTTACGACAGGGGGAGAAGCTTTCTTT. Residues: CASSFTTGGEAFF.

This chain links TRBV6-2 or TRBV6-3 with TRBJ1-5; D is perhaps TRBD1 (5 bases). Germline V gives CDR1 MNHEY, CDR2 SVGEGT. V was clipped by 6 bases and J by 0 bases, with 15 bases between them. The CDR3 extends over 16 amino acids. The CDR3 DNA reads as TGTGCCAGCAGCTCCTCCAAGGGGTATAGCAATCAGCCCCAGCATTTT. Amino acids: CASSSSKGYSNQPQHF.

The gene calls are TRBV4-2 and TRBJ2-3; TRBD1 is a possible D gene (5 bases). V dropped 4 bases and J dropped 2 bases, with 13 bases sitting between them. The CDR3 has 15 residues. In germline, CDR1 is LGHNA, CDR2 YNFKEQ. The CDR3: CASSRTGPSTDTQYF. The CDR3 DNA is TGTGCCAGCAGCCGTACAGGACCCTCCACAGATACGCAGTATTTT.

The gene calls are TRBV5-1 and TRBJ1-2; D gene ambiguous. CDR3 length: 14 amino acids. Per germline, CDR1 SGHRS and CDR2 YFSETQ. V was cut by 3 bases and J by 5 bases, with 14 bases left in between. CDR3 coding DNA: TGCGCCAGCAGCTACGAGGGTGTGGGATATGGCTACACCTTC. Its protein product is CASSYEGVGYGYTF.